A single sample gave rise to the 6 T cell receptor beta chains below, sequenced in a study of blood T cell repertoires in COVID-19. Sequencing used immunoSEQ multiplex PCR; TCRdb keeps in-frame clones, though not all of them. The sample records 110,000 or so clones, approximately 88% being singletons. Sequencing was done on a sample of peripheral blood. These receptors originate from a woman aged 40 to 50 with acute or convalescent COVID-19.

The CDR3 here is CASSVLGLSGNTIYF. The DNA of the CDR3 is TGTGCCAGCAGCGTGCTAGGATTGTCTGGAAACACCATATATTTT. This rearrangement joins TRBV9 to TRBJ1-3; D remains unclear. CDR1 and CDR2 from the germline V gene are SGDLS and YYNGEE. The CDR3 is 15 amino acids. With 2 bases removed from V and 1 base from J, the gap between germline ends came to 10 bases.

This chain joins TRBV30 and TRBJ1-1, with D possibly matching TRBD1 (5 bases). CDR3 size: 15 residues. V was trimmed by 4 bases and J by 4 bases, leaving 19 bases between them. Looked up from germline, CDR1 is GTSNPN and CDR2 is SVGIG (reference sequence). This CDR3 reads CAWTLTRAGVTEAFF. DNA for the CDR3: TGTGCCTGGACTCTCACCAGGGCGGGGGTCACTGAAGCTTTCTTT.

The chain links TRBV25-1 to TRBJ1-1, with 8 positions matching TRBD1. This CDR3 spans 16 amino acids. J lost 1 base, V lost 6 bases, and 10 bases had no gene match. Germline V gene lookup returns CDR1 MGHDK and CDR2 SYGVNS. Written as DNA, the CDR3 is TGTGCCAGCAGGTCTGGACAGGGCAGGGCGAACACTGAAGCTTTCTTT. It yields the protein CASRSGQGRANTEAFF. Full variable domain (outside the CDR3, taken from reference TRBV25-1 and TRBJ1-1): EADIYQTPRYLVIGTGKKITLECSQTMGHDKMYWYQQDPGMELHLIHYSYGVNSTEKGDLSSESTVSRIRTEHFPLTLESARPSHTSQYLCASRSGQGRANTEAFFGQGTRLTVV.

This clone was counted only a few times. V usage is TRBV15 and J usage is TRBJ2-7; D perhaps matches TRBD2 (6 bases). The CDR3 consists of 13 residues. CDR1 and CDR2 (germline): LNHNV, YYDKDF (reference sequence). Trimming left V 3 bases short and J 8 bases short, with 14 bases between. CDR3 region: CATSSGDSRKQYF. DNA for the CDR3: TGTGCCACCAGCAGCGGGGACTCCCGGAAGCAGTACTTC.

The chain recombines TRBV2 with TRBJ1-2, with D uncertain. Looked up from germline, CDR1 is SNHLY and CDR2 is FYNNEI. V lost 9 bases to trimming and J lost 4 bases, with 12 bases between them. The CDR3 is 12 residues long. The CDR3 DNA is TGTGCCAGAAAACTAGGGTTCTATGGCTACACCTTC. Amino acids: CARKLGFYGYTF.

The gene calls are TRBV28 and TRBJ2-7, with D perhaps matching TRBD1 (7 bases). The germline CDR1 and CDR2 sequences are MDHEN and SYDVKM. With 7 bases removed from V and 1 base from J, the gap between germline ends came to 14 bases. This CDR3 spans 14 amino acids. The CDR3 here is CASKRTGGSYEQYF. The CDR3 DNA is TGTGCCAGCAAAAGGACAGGAGGGTCCTACGAGCAGTACTTC.